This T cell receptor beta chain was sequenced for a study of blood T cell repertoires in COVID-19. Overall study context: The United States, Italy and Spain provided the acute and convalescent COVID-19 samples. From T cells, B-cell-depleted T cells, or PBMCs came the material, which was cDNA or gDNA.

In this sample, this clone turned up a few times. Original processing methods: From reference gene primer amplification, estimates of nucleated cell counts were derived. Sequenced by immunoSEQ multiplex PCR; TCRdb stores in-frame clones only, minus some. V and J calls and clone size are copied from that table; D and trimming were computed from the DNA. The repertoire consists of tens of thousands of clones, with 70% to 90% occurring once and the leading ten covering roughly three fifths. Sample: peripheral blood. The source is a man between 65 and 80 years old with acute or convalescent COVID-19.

CDR3 bases: TGTGCCAGCAGCTCCGGGACTAGCGGGGGAGAAGAGACCCAGTACTTC. Amino acids: CASSSGTSGGEETQYF. This chain joins TRBV7-9 and TRBJ2-5; TRBD2 aligns across 14 bases. V was clipped by 4 bases and J by 3 bases; unmatched bases: 4. Germline V gives CDR1 SEHNR, CDR2 FQNEAQ (reference sequence). This CDR3 comprises 16 residues.